This T cell receptor (beta chain) was identified in a study of cytomegalovirus exposure and HLA in healthy donors. The wider study: Researchers found that under 90% of over 350 genotyped donors fell within the Caucasian-associated ancestry cluster.

Both 60 Vbeta primers and 13 Jbeta primers went into the PCR. The data were produced by immunoSEQ multiplex PCR, yet TCRdb's version contains in-frame clones alone and is incomplete. This repertoire shows some 200,000 clones, about 78% found once; its top ten account for about 2.8%. The CDR3 sequence is 15 residues long. V dropped 0 bases and J dropped 8 bases, with 13 bases sitting between them. CDR1 is SEHNR, CDR2 FQNEAQ, per germline (reference sequence). V gene TRBV7-9 combines with J gene TRBJ1-4, with TRBD1 as a possible D gene (5 bases). Source material: PBMCs. The TCR was taken from a woman aged 30 to 39 in good health and CMV-seronegative. The CDR3 loop is CASSLAGSRGEKLFF. For the CDR3, the DNA is TGTGCCAGCAGCTTAGCGGGGTCTAGGGGAGAAAAACTGTTTTTT.